Described below is a single T cell receptor (beta chain) sequence and its context. The data belong to a study of T cells in Graves' hyperthyroidism and ophthalmopathy. RNA transcripts were the template for amplifying TCR beta CDR3 regions. With the HTBI primer set, the TCR CDR3 went through a first round of RT-PCR. One entry per CDR3 protein, called by TCRdb with MiXCR from the multiplex PCR reads. The sample consists of about 530,000 distinct CDR3 sequences, 17% of them appearing once. The diagnoses drew upon clinical symptoms, serum thyroxine and TRAb, thyroid ultrasound and orbital computed tomography. V lost 5 bases and J lost 1, with 10 bases in between. Germline assignment: CDR1 MNHEY and CDR2 SVGEGT. This CDR3 is built from 14 residues.

The sequence came from a woman aged 18-29 years with Graves' ophthalmopathy. Source material: blood. The chain recombines TRBV6-2 or TRBV6-3 with TRBJ2-3; no definite D call. CDR3 region: CASSQSTGTDTQYF. For the CDR3, the DNA is TGTGCCAGCAGTCAATCGACGGGCACAGATACGCAGTATTTT.